Listed below are T cell receptor beta chains from one sample, sequenced in a study of T cells in Graves' hyperthyroidism and ophthalmopathy. TCRdb re-analysed the multiplex PCR reads in MiXCR, keeping a single row per CDR3 protein. The repertoire holds over 400,000 distinct CDR3 sequences, with approximately 23% as singletons. Sequenced input: blood. These receptors all come from a woman between 65 and 79 years old with Graves' ophthalmopathy. Both conserved end residues are part of each CDR3. D genes are given only for firm matches. Size values are once, few and many counts, or a class for expanded clones, and some rows have none.

CASSLLRGGNTEAFF	TGTGCCAGCAGTTTATTGAGGGGCGGGAACACTGAAGCTTTCTTT	TRBJ1-1	TRBV27	-	-
CASTPDSSSNQPQHF	TGTGCCAGTACTCCGGACAGCTCGAGCAATCAGCCCCAGCATTTT	TRBJ1-5	TRBV19	-	-
CASSRLIASSLNTEAFF	TGTGCCAGCAGTCGTCTAATAGCGAGTAGCCTGAACACTGAAGCTTTCTTT	TRBJ1-1	TRBV6-1	-	-
CASSLAPATSGANVLTF	TGCGCCAGCAGCTTGGCCCCGGCGACGTCTGGGGCCAACGTCCTGACTTTC	TRBJ2-6	TRBV5-1	few	-
CASSPGMGQGLIAEKLFF	TGCGCCAGCAGCCCGGGGATGGGACAGGGGTTAATAGCTGAAAAACTGTTTTTT	TRBJ1-4	TRBV5-1	-	TRBD1
CASSFRDTYEQYF	TGTGCCAGCAGTTTTCGGGACACTTACGAGCAGTACTTC	TRBJ2-7	TRBV28	many	-
CTSHREGLYEQYF	TGTACCAGCCACCGGGAGGGCCTCTACGAGCAGTACTTC	TRBJ2-7	TRBV2	-	TRBD2
CASSPRAYPSSGANVLTF	TGTGCCAGCAGCCCCCGGGCTTACCCGAGTTCTGGGGCCAACGTCCTGACTTTC	TRBJ2-6	TRBV9	few	-
CASSLSAGQGTGYTF	TGTGCCAGCAGTTTATCGGCCGGGCAGGGTACAGGCTACACCTTC	TRBJ1-2	TRBV12-3/TRBV12-4	few	-
CASRRGGVQPYEQYF	TGTGCCAGCAGGCGAGGGGGCGTACAACCCTACGAGCAGTACTTC	TRBJ2-7	TRBV6-1	-	TRBD1
CASSLELPGNTGELFF	TGTGCCAGCAGCTTAGAACTCCCGGGGAACACCGGGGAGCTGTTTTTT	TRBJ2-2	TRBV7-2	-	-
CASSSGLGDEQYF	TGTGCCAGCAGCTCCGGTCTAGGCGACGAGCAGTACTTC	TRBJ2-7	TRBV7-6	many	-
CASSLVGHGRGYTF	TGTGCCAGCAGCTTAGTGGGACACGGGAGGGGCTACACCTTC	TRBJ1-2	TRBV7-2	few	-
CSARDSWSGRAGELFF	TGCAGTGCTAGAGATAGCTGGAGCGGGAGGGCCGGGGAGCTGTTTTTT	TRBJ2-2	TRBV20-1	-	TRBD2
CASSPRLSTDTQYF	TGTGCCAGCTCACCACGGTTAAGCACAGATACGCAGTATTTT	TRBJ2-3	TRBV18	few	-
CASSIDGRSRRETQYF	TGTGCCAGTAGTATAGACGGACGGTCCAGGAGAGAGACCCAGTACTTC	TRBJ2-5	TRBV19	few	-
CSASRQGRGYGYTF	TGCAGTGCTAGTCGACAGGGTAGAGGGTATGGCTACACCTTC	TRBJ1-2	TRBV20-1	few	TRBD1
CASSPQDRGYIRLFF	TGTGCCAGCTCACCACAGGACAGGGGTTACATTCGGCTGTTTTTT	TRBJ2-2	TRBV18	-	TRBD1
CAGQGLSTGTQYF	TGTGCCGGTCAAGGCCTATCCACAGGTACGCAGTATTTT	TRBJ2-3	TRBV6-1	-	-
CASSDVANTEAFF	TGCGCCAGCAGTGACGTCGCGAACACTGAAGCTTTCTTT	TRBJ1-1	TRBV10-2	-	-
CASSQGGGTSGNTIYF	TGTGCCAGCAGCCAAGGGGGAGGGACTTCTGGAAACACCATATATTTT	TRBJ1-3	TRBV3-1	few	-
CASSLRSNRAGANVLTF	TGTGCCAGCAGTTTAAGGTCTAATAGAGCTGGGGCCAACGTCCTGACTTTC	TRBJ2-6	TRBV28	many	-
CACPQGLYNEQFF	TGTGCCTGCCCCCAGGGGCTCTACAATGAGCAGTTCTTC	TRBJ2-1	TRBV10-3	-	-
CASSTTGGYEQYF	TGTGCCAGCAGTACGACAGGGGGGTACGAGCAGTACTTC	TRBJ2-7	TRBV12-3/TRBV12-4	-	TRBD1
CSARVSVRGGYGYTF	TGCAGTGCTAGAGTTTCCGTCCGGGGAGGATATGGCTACACCTTC	TRBJ1-2	TRBV20-1	-	-
CASSPDRGNEQYF	TGTGCCAGCTCACCAGACAGGGGGAACGAGCAGTACTTC	TRBJ2-7	TRBV18	many	TRBD1
CASSSRDRSKEQYF	TGTGCCAGCAGTTCCAGGGACAGAAGTAAAGAGCAGTACTTC	TRBJ2-7	TRBV6-1	few	TRBD1
CASSWGSGAYEQYF	TGCGCCAGCAGCTGGGGGTCGGGGGCCTACGAGCAGTACTTC	TRBJ2-7	TRBV5-1	-	-
CASSRTKGWGEKLFF	TGCGCCAGCAGCCGAACAAAGGGGTGGGGTGAAAAACTGTTTTTT	TRBJ1-4	TRBV4-1	-	-
CASSDPTRAGAGGCTEAFF	TGTGCCAGCAGTGACCCAACCCGGGCAGGAGCTGGGGGGTGCACTGAAGCTTTCTTT	TRBJ1-1	TRBV6-4	-	-
CASSLTGTSGGYNEQFF	TGCGCCAGCAGCCTGACCGGGACTAGCGGGGGGTACAATGAGCAGTTCTTC	TRBJ2-1	TRBV5-1	-	TRBD2
CSARPDRAYNEQFF	TGCAGTGCTAGACCGGACAGGGCCTACAATGAGCAGTTCTTC	TRBJ2-1	TRBV20-1	few	TRBD1
CSASLPGVGEQYF	TGCAGTGCTAGTCTGCCGGGAGTCGGGGAGCAGTACTTC	TRBJ2-7	TRBV20-1	-	-
CASSYSWGYGNTIYF	TGTGCCAGCAGTTACTCTTGGGGGTACGGAAACACCATATATTTT	TRBJ1-3	TRBV6-6	few	-
CASSPVAGETQYF	TGTGCCAGCTCACCGGTGGCCGGGGAGACCCAGTACTTC	TRBJ2-5	TRBV18	few	-
CASSLLLRQETQYF	TGTGCCAGCAGCTTACTGCTCAGACAAGAGACCCAGTACTTC	TRBJ2-5	TRBV7-9	-	-
CASSFRRGVSGYTF	TGTGCCAGCAGTTTCCGTCGGGGGGTTAGTGGCTACACCTTC	TRBJ1-2	TRBV12-3/TRBV12-4	many	-
CASSLRWEQYF	TGTGCCAGCAGTTTACGGTGGGAGCAGTACTTC	TRBJ2-7	TRBV12-3/TRBV12-4	many	-
CATSGGRYNEQFF	TGTGCCACCAGTGGCGGGAGGTACAATGAGCAGTTCTTC	TRBJ2-1	TRBV24-1	-	TRBD2
CSVEALTSGGSYERYF	TGCAGCGTTGAAGCACTGACTAGCGGGGGCTCCTACGAGCGGTACTTC	TRBJ2-7	TRBV29-1	-	TRBD2
CASSSGQGVYGYTF	TGTGCCAGCAGCTCAGGACAGGGTGTCTATGGCTACACCTTC	TRBJ1-2	TRBV7-2	many	TRBD1
CASSLKGQVLNTEALF	TGCGCCAGCAGCTTGAAGGGACAGGTGCTGAACACTGAAGCTCTCTTT	TRBJ1-1	TRBV5-1	-	TRBD1
CASTVAYEQYF	TGTGCCAGCACAGTAGCCTACGAGCAGTACTTC	TRBJ2-7	TRBV25-1	few	-
CASSARQGTNEKLFF	TGTGCCAGTAGTGCCCGACAGGGAACTAATGAAAAACTGTTTTTT	TRBJ1-4	TRBV19	few	TRBD1
CASSYSRQLNTEAFF	TGTGCCAGCAGTTACTCGAGACAGCTGAACACTGAAGCTTTCTTT	TRBJ1-1	TRBV6-5	-	-
CAWRRTSGGGIQYF	TGTGCCTGGAGGCGGACTAGCGGGGGAGGCATTCAGTACTTC	TRBJ2-4	TRBV30	-	TRBD2
CASSRGLAGVAKDTQYF	TGTGCCAGCAGCCGGGGACTAGCGGGAGTGGCTAAAGATACGCAGTATTTT	TRBJ2-3	TRBV7-2	many	TRBD2
CSALGTSGRELGGQYF	TGCAGTGCTCTGGGGACTAGCGGGAGGGAGCTGGGTGGGCAGTACTTC	TRBJ2-7	TRBV20-1	few	TRBD2
CASRRTSGRFGEQYF	TGTGCCAGCAGACGGACTAGCGGGAGGTTCGGCGAGCAGTACTTC	TRBJ2-7	TRBV12-3/TRBV12-4	many	TRBD2
CASSYSRGLGANVLTF	TGTGCCAGCAGTTACTCCAGGGGGCTTGGGGCCAACGTCCTGACTTTC	TRBJ2-6	TRBV28	few	TRBD1
CASSPPTPYNEQFF	TGCGCCAGCAGCCCACCGACACCTTACAATGAGCAGTTCTTC	TRBJ2-1	TRBV5-1	few	-
CASRSTGKVQPQHF	TGTGCCAGCAGGAGTACAGGGAAGGTTCAGCCCCAGCATTTT	TRBJ1-5	TRBV6-7	few	-
CASSLTGGQGNGELFF	TGTGCCAGCAGCTTAACGGGAGGACAGGGCAACGGGGAGCTGTTTTTT	TRBJ2-2	TRBV7-3	-	TRBD1
CSAKTGVSYNEQFF	TGCAGTGCTAAGACAGGGGTCTCCTACAATGAGCAGTTCTTC	TRBJ2-1	TRBV20-1	-	TRBD1
CASSPKGGDEKLFF	TGTGCCAGCTCACCGAAAGGGGGAGATGAAAAACTGTTTTTT	TRBJ1-4	TRBV18	-	-